A selection of T cell receptor beta chains follows, all from one sample in a study of PD-L1 blockade in urothelial cancer. Using immunoSEQ multiplex PCR, the repertoire was profiled, and TCRdb retains in-frame clones only, with some absent. The sample contains some 97,000 clones, around 93% of which appear only once. The sample here was PBMCs, taken around atezolizumab (anti-PD-L1) treatment. These receptor sequences come from a woman older than 75 with urothelial cancer. CDR3s include the opening cysteine and the closing phenylalanine or tryptophan. Only some rows state a clone size, as once, few, many or a class for expanded clones.

TRBJ1-6,once,TRBV5-6,CASTWRGRSPLHF
TRBJ1-4,once,TRBV5-1,CASSLLGLRSSEEKLFF
TRBJ2-2,.,TRBV5-1,CASSLDIRRGTGELFF
TRBJ1-3,.,TRBV11-2,CASTGGPGNTIYF
TRBJ1-2,once,TRBV28,CASSSAAGGKGYTF
TRBJ2-3,.,TRBV9,CASSEGLAVSLDTQYF
TRBJ1-5,.,TRBV28,CASSHGYSNQPQHF
TRBJ2-1,.,TRBV10-3,CAISERRGSNEQFF
TRBJ1-1,.,TRBV27,CASSLSEGNTEAFF
TRBJ2-1,.,TRBV5-1,CASSLSSGRGSEQFF
TRBJ2-1,.,TRBV7-8,CASSLLSGRAYEQFF
TRBJ2-2,.,TRBV19,CASSIPSSPGELFF
TRBJ2-5,.,TRBV5-1,CASSPAGGGETQYF
TRBJ2-7,.,TRBV10-1,CASSDQGQGMYEQYF
TRBJ1-5,.,TRBV15,CATSREGQGTAPQHF
TRBJ2-2,.,TRBV7-7,CASRVGGITGELFF
TRBJ1-1,.,TRBV6-5,CASRPPGQGSAFF
TRBJ2-1,.,TRBV18,CASSRISGGSSYNEQFF
TRBJ2-7,.,TRBV7-3,CASSERAGGPREQYF
TRBJ2-7,once,TRBV2,CASSSGGTSYEQYF
TRBJ1-5,.,TRBV30,CAWSVRGRGNNQPQHF
TRBJ2-3,once,TRBV28,CASSFGAGGPLMTDTQYF
TRBJ2-3,.,TRBV4-2,CASSQGSRGTDTQYF
TRBJ1-5,few,TRBV27,CASSRRQGASDQPQHF
TRBJ2-1,.,TRBV11-2,CASSLIQGSYNEQFF
TRBJ1-1,.,TRBV27,CASSPDRGQFRAFF
TRBJ2-7,few,TRBV28,CASNPAGDWYEQYF
TRBJ2-6,.,TRBV19,CASTPRAAGANVLTF
TRBJ2-1,.,TRBV9,CASSEAAGGDRNEQFF
TRBJ1-3,.,TRBV30,CAWIHQGDSGNTIYF
TRBJ2-2,.,TRBV30,CAWNLGGTGELFF
TRBJ2-1,.,TRBV27,CASLLANEQFF
TRBJ2-1,.,TRBV28,CASPGPSGRAGRGNEQFF
TRBJ2-5,once,TRBV27,CASSLSGGPGAVTQYF
TRBJ1-2,.,TRBV28,CASSPDRVGGYTF
TRBJ1-2,.,TRBV27,CASSFRYGYTF
TRBJ1-1,.,TRBV9,CASSGGTGVNTEAFF
TRBJ1-5,.,TRBV4-2,CASSQTRGSRQPQHF
TRBJ1-4,.,TRBV10-2,CASRQGGEKLFF
TRBJ1-2,few,TRBV7-9,CASSSGQTLGYTF
TRBJ2-2,.,TRBV5-1,CASSQGLAGVEDTGELFF
TRBJ2-7,.,TRBV27,CASSSGRTNTYEQYF
TRBJ2-7,.,TRBV5-1,CASSAIDSTGEQYF
TRBJ1-3,.,TRBV11-2,CASSFDRGLPGNTIYF
TRBJ2-2,.,TRBV7-3,CASTTGTGPTGELFF
TRBJ1-1,.,TRBV10-1,CASSESSVATEAFF
TRBJ2-5,.,TRBV7-9,CALGTEQETQYF
TRBJ2-2,.,TRBV7-8,CASSSLSGGYGELFF
TRBJ1-5,.,TRBV19,CASRGGGYSNQPQHF
TRBJ2-7,.,TRBV4-1,CASSQVVSLIILGQGQYF
TRBJ1-1,few,TRBV30,CAWMRGPMNTEAFF
TRBJ1-2,.,TRBV20-1,CSAREASIYTF
TRBJ1-2,.,TRBV14,CASSQAGFLGAGRYGYTF
TRBJ2-7,.,TRBV5-6,CASTPGGRRDYEQYF
TRBJ2-2,.,TRBV19,CASWERDREKTTGELFF
TRBJ2-1,.,TRBV11-2,CASSYRLAGGPTPPQQFF